This T cell receptor beta chain was observed in a study of blood T cell repertoires in COVID-19. In the original workflow: Reference gene primer amplification in the assay estimated nucleated cell counts. Sequenced by immunoSEQ multiplex PCR; TCRdb stores in-frame clones only, minus some. That table gives V, J and clone size, and the DNA gave D and trimming. The repertoire holds some 9,300 clones, with around 84% as singletons. Germline assignment: CDR1 LNHDA and CDR2 SQIVND (reference sequence). The ends lost 8 bases at V and 9 bases at J; junction bases unmatched: 15. CDR3 length: 15 residues. The sample was peripheral blood. This clonotype was obtained from a human donor in a cohort sampled during active COVID-19. This chain joins TRBV19 and TRBJ2-1; 8 bases are shared with TRBD1. The CDR3 here is CASSLGAQGGSEQFF. The CDR3 DNA sequence: TGTGCCAGTTCGCTGGGGGCACAGGGGGGAAGTGAGCAGTTCTTC. Supplemented by reference TRBV19 and TRBJ2-1, the full variable domain reads DGGITQSPKYLFRKEGQNVTLSCEQNLNHDAMYWYRQDPGQGLRLIYYSQIVNDFQKGDIAEGYSVSREKKESFPLTVTSAQKNPTAFYLCASSLGAQGGSEQFFGPGTRLTVL.